This TCR beta chain was identified during a study of OX40 agonist ivuxolimab in advanced cancers. Only in-frame clones appear in the TCRdb table, and some are missing; sequencing was by immunoSEQ multiplex PCR. The sample lists about 77,000 clones, over 75% occurring once. The CDR3 has 14 amino acids. From germline, CDR1 is MNHNY and CDR2 SVGAGI (reference sequence). Between the trimmed V and J ends, which lost 8 bases and 4 bases, there was a span of 15 bases. This clone was observed a few times. V usage is TRBV6-6 and J usage is TRBJ1-5; D is unclear. This TCR was sampled from an adult with an advanced solid tumor such as melanoma, head and neck, liver or kidney cancer. Sequenced material: CD4+ or CD8+ T cells sorted from blood, taken in a trial of the OX40 agonist ivuxolimab. The CDR3 DNA reads as TGTGCCAGCGACCCCAGCGACTTAAATCAGCCCCAGCATTTT. It specifies CASDPSDLNQPQHF.